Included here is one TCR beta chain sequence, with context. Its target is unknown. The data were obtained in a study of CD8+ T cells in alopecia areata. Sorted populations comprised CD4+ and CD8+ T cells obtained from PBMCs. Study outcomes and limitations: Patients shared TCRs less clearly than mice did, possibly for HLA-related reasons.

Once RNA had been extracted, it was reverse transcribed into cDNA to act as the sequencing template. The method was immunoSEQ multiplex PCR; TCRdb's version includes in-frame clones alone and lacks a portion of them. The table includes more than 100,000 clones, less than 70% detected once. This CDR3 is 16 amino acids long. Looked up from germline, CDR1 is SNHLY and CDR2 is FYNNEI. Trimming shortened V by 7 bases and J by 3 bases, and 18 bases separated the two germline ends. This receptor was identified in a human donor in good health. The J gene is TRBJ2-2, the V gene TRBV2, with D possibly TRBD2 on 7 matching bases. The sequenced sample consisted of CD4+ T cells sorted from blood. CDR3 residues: CASTVRGGDDTGELFF. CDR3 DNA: TGTGCCAGCACCGTTCGAGGGGGGGACGACACCGGGGAGCTGTTTTTT.